Below are 24 T cell receptor beta chains sequenced from a single sample in a study of T cell responses to AZD1222 COVID-19 vaccine. The assay was immunoSEQ multiplex PCR, and TCRdb's table has in-frame clones only and misses some. The sample yields under 120,000 clones, roughly nine tenths seen once. The sequencing here drew on peripheral blood, taken on day 0 of AZD1222 vaccination. All receptors come from an adult in good health.

The chain joins TRBV24-1 to TRBJ1-1; no firm D call. Trimming removed 5 bases at V and 0 bases at J, with 6 bases between. This CDR3 region has 13 residues. The germline gives CDR1 KGHDR, CDR2 SFDVKD. CDR3 region: CATSVGLNTEAFF. Here the CDR3 DNA reads TGTGCCACCAGTGTCGGGCTGAACACTGAAGCTTTCTTT.

This chain joins TRBV10-3 and TRBJ2-7; possibly TRBD1 or TRBD2 for D (6 bases each). Germline V gene data show CDR1 as ENHRY and CDR2 as SYGVKD. V lost 6 bases, J lost 4 bases, and 19 bases lay in between. This CDR3 has 15 residues. DNA of the CDR3: TGTGCCATCAGGGAGGGCACAGGGTCCGGATACGAGCAGTACTTC. This sequence encodes CAIREGTGSGYEQYF.

This clone was counted many times. The chain joins TRBV19 to TRBJ1-5, with D possibly being TRBD1 (6 bases). CDR1 and CDR2 from the germline V gene are LNHDA and SQIVND (reference sequence). This CDR3 is built from 14 residues. The V end was cut by 6 bases, the J end by 3 bases, with 12 bases between. The chain's CDR3 is CASSLRGNNQPQHF. Here the CDR3 DNA reads TGTGCCAGTAGCTTGAGGGGGAACAATCAGCCCCAGCATTTT.

This clone was detected only once. The chain recombines TRBV7-6 with TRBJ2-2; a weak D match, TRBD2 (7 bases). The CDR3 spans 16 residues. Trimming took 5 bases from V and 6 from J, leaving 19 bases between them. The germline V gene encodes CDR1 SGHVS and CDR2 FNYEAQ. Here the CDR3 DNA reads TGTGCCAGCAGCATTACCTCGGGGGGCGGGTCCGGGGAGCTGTTTTTT. Protein: CASSITSGGGSGELFF.

The V gene is TRBV30, the J gene TRBJ1-3; D perhaps matches TRBD1 (6 bases). CDR3 length equals 15 residues. Deletions cut 2 bases from V and 4 bases from J, with 15 bases between. Germline V CDR1 and CDR2: GTSNPN, SVGIG (reference sequence). The CDR3 spells CAWSQRGGSGNTIYF. The CDR3 region has the DNA TGTGCCTGGAGTCAGAGGGGGGGATCCGGAAACACCATATATTTT.

This CDR3 is CATSATSGSYNEQFF. The DNA of the CDR3 is TGTGCCACCAGCGCCACTAGCGGCTCCTACAATGAGCAGTTCTTC. The chain links TRBV15 to TRBJ2-1; 8 bases are shared with TRBD2. Germline-derived CDR1 and CDR2 are LNHNV and YYDKDF (reference sequence). J gave up 0 bases and V 5 bases, and 3 bases lay outside the gene matches. This CDR3 is 15 amino acids long.

The DNA of the CDR3 is TGTGCCAGCAGCCGGGGGGCCTTCCCAGATACGCAGTATTTT. Translated, it gives CASSRGAFPDTQYF. This chain uses TRBV7-2 with TRBJ2-3, with a tentative D call TRBD2 (7 bases). Trimming removed 5 bases from V and 4 bases from J, with 13 bases in between. The CDR3 has 14 amino acids. Germline V gives CDR1 SGHTA, CDR2 FQGNSA.

This chain links TRBV28 with TRBJ1-1, with 9 bases aligning to TRBD1. In germline, CDR1 is MDHEN, CDR2 SYDVKM. The CDR3 is made up of 15 amino acids. With 5 bases clipped from V and 5 bases from J, the junction kept 9 bases outside the gene matches. The CDR3 region has the DNA TGTGCCAGCAGTCGAGGGGGGGGACAGGGTACTGAAGCTTTCTTT. Translation gives CASSRGGGQGTEAFF. The whole variable domain, remainder taken from reference TRBV28 and TRBJ1-1, is DVKVTQSSRYLVKRTGEKVFLECVQDMDHENMFWYRQDPGLGLRLIYFSYDVKMKEKGDIPEGYSVSREKKERFSLILESASTNQTSMYLCASSRGGGQGTEAFFGQGTRLTVV.

The chain is built from TRBV19 and TRBJ2-2, with D uncertain. Trimming pared 3 bases from V and 1 base from J, leaving 6 bases between. The CDR3 spans 14 residues. Germline CDR1 LNHDA, CDR2 SQIVND (reference sequence). CDR3 in DNA: TGTGCCAGTAGTATTAAGGGGAACACCGGGGAGCTGTTTTTT. Amino acid sequence: CASSIKGNTGELFF.

The V call is TRBV7-2, the J call TRBJ2-1; TRBD2 matches at 8 bases. The CDR3 has 15 residues. Germline CDR1 and CDR2: SGHTA and FQGNSA. Trimming removed 0 bases from V and 10 bases from J; junction bases left unmatched: 8. In DNA, the CDR3 is TGTGCCAGCAGCTTAGCGGTGGCGGGGGGCGAGGAGCAGTTCTTC. It translates to CASSLAVAGGEEQFF.

The J gene is TRBJ2-6, the V gene TRBV28, with no clear D. V dropped 4 bases and J dropped 3 bases, with 10 bases sitting between them. This CDR3 spans 15 amino acids. Germline V gives CDR1 MDHEN, CDR2 SYDVKM. This CDR3 is CASSSIRSGANVLTF. DNA for the CDR3: TGTGCCAGCAGTTCGATAAGGAGTGGGGCCAACGTCCTGACTTTC.

J is TRBJ1-1 and V is TRBV11-2, with D perhaps TRBD1 (5 bases). Germline CDR1 is SGHAT and CDR2 is FQNNGV. V was shortened by 6 bases and J by 1 base, with 9 bases between the two germline ends. This CDR3 comprises 13 residues. The CDR3 nucleotides are TGTGCCAGCAGGATTGGACAGAACACTGAAGCTTTCTTT. This gives the protein CASRIGQNTEAFF.

The rearrangement links TRBV12-3 or TRBV12-4 to TRBJ1-2; TRBD1 aligns across 10 bases. The CDR3 has 13 residues. V shed 8 bases, J shed 6 bases, and the junction held 6 bases outside the gene matches. CDR3 nucleotide sequence: TGTGCCAGCCGGTGGACAGGGGGGAATGGCTACACCTTC. It translates to CASRWTGGNGYTF.

This chain links TRBV29-1 with TRBJ2-1; 10 bases are a match to TRBD1. The CDR3 has 14 residues. Germline CDR1 and CDR2: SQVTM and ANQGSEA. Trimming took 4 bases from V and 7 from J; bases not matched to a gene: 7. The CDR3 reads CSVGMDRGGNEQFF. The CDR3 region has the DNA TGCAGCGTTGGCATGGACAGGGGGGGGAATGAGCAGTTCTTC.

The CDR3 spells CASSRTGMMNTEAFF. CDR3 coding DNA: TGCGCCAGCAGCCGGACGGGGATGATGAACACTGAAGCTTTCTTT. The chain joins TRBV5-1 to TRBJ1-1; D not certain. The CDR3 runs to 15 residues. Germline V gene lookup returns CDR1 SGHRS and CDR2 YFSETQ. The ends were cut back, 4 bases at V and 0 bases at J, with 13 bases in the middle. Together with reference TRBV5-1 and TRBJ1-1, the CDR3 gives the full variable domain: KAGVTQTPRYLIKTRGQQVTLSCSPISGHRSVSWYQQTPGQGLQFLFEYFSETQRNKGNFPGRFSGRQFSNSRSEMNVSTLELGDSALYLCASSRTGMMNTEAFFGQGTRLTVV.

The chain employs TRBV19 and TRBJ1-4, with 8 bases aligning to TRBD1. Trimming took 7 bases from V and 0 from J; bases not matched to a gene: 7. Germline V gives CDR1 LNHDA, CDR2 SQIVND (reference sequence). The CDR3 has 16 residues. The CDR3 bases are TGTGCCAGTAAAACGACAGGGGCGGCAACTAATGAAAAACTGTTTTTT. It codes for CASKTTGAATNEKLFF.

CDR3: CASSMYHRVNSPLHF. For the CDR3, the DNA is TGTGCCAGTAGTATGTATCACAGGGTGAATTCACCCCTCCACTTT. The genes are TRBV19 and TRBJ1-6; D possibly corresponds to TRBD1 (6 bases). Trimming removed 3 bases from V and 7 bases from J, with 13 bases in between. The CDR3 loop spans 15 amino acids. Germline V gene lookup returns CDR1 LNHDA and CDR2 SQIVND (reference sequence).

This chain connects TRBV19 to TRBJ1-2; 8 bases map to TRBD1. Germline CDR1 LNHDA, CDR2 SQIVND (reference sequence). V lost 4 bases, J lost 5 bases, and 9 bases stayed unmatched. CDR3 size: 15 residues. CDR3 nucleotides: TGTGCCAGTAGTAGCTCAGGACAGGGCAAATATGGCTACACCTTC. As protein: CASSSSGQGKYGYTF.

The chain recombines TRBV5-1 with TRBJ2-7, with unresolved D. The V end was cut by 0 bases, the J end by 6 bases, with 25 bases between. The length of the CDR3 is 18 residues. The germline gives CDR1 SGHRS, CDR2 YFSETQ. DNA of the CDR3: TGCGCCAGCAGCTTGGGGGAACTGGGCAGGAGATCTATAACCGAGCAGTACTTC. Translation: CASSLGELGRRSITEQYF. The complete variable domain, with remaining parts taken from reference TRBV5-1 and TRBJ2-7, reads KAGVTQTPRYLIKTRGQQVTLSCSPISGHRSVSWYQQTPGQGLQFLFEYFSETQRNKGNFPGRFSGRQFSNSRSEMNVSTLELGDSALYLCASSLGELGRRSITEQYFGPGTRLTVT.

The chain has TRBV10-1 and TRBJ1-5; D remains ambiguous. Trimming removed 6 bases from V and 0 bases from J, with 3 bases in between. Germline assignment: CDR1 WNHNN and CDR2 SYGVQD (reference sequence). This CDR3 has 12 residues. The CDR3 loop reads CASSHSNQPQHF. The CDR3, as DNA: TGCGCCAGCAGCCATAGCAATCAGCCCCAGCATTTT.

V usage is TRBV28 and J usage is TRBJ2-1; 8 nucleotides match TRBD2. The V gene end was trimmed by 3 bases and the J gene end by 2 bases; junction bases not matched to a gene: 9. Germline CDR1 and CDR2: MDHEN and SYDVKM. The CDR3 spans 17 residues. The DNA of the CDR3 is TGTGCCAGCAGTTTTCTAGCGGGTTCCGTGACCTACAATGAGCAGTTCTTC. Its protein is CASSFLAGSVTYNEQFF.

This chain uses TRBV7-2 with TRBJ1-4; no clear D gene. The V end lost 1 base, the J end lost 4 bases, and 7 bases lay between the germline ends. Germline CDR1 and CDR2: SGHTA and FQGNSA. This CDR3 comprises 14 residues. Written as DNA, the CDR3 is TGTGCCAGCAGCTTAGTTGGGGATAATGAAAAACTGTTTTTT. This translates into CASSLVGDNEKLFF.

This chain links TRBV27 with TRBJ1-1; no clear D. This CDR3 is built from 14 residues. CDR1 and CDR2 from the germline V gene are MNHEY and SMNVEV (reference sequence). Trimming cost V 3 bases and J 4 bases, with 12 bases left between them. CDR3 in amino acids: CASSFQVPSTEAFF. In DNA form, the CDR3 reads TGTGCCAGCAGTTTCCAGGTACCCTCCACTGAAGCTTTCTTT.

The chain is built from TRBV23-1 and TRBJ2-4; either TRBD1 or TRBD2 may fit D (5 bases each). TRBV23-1 is an ORF for which the function is uncertain. The CDR3 consists of 14 residues. Trimming took off 6 bases at V and 6 bases at J, with 15 bases between the two ends. The CDR3 DNA reads as TGCGCCAGCAGGGGTTTCGAGGGACGAAACATTCAGTACTTC. As protein: CASRGFEGRNIQYF.